This T cell receptor beta chain was profiled in a study of shared clonotypes between healthy human individuals. The study's findings and limits: Tissues were not sampled, only blood, and their repertoires likely differ.

Some clones are missing from TCRdb's copy, which holds only in-frame ones; the method was immunoSEQ multiplex PCR. The table has around 580,000 clones, 95% to 98% seen once. Trimming took 1 base from V and 10 from J, leaving 8 bases between them. CDR1 SEHNR and CDR2 FQNEAQ come from the germline V gene (reference sequence). This CDR3 comprises 12 residues. This clone occurred a few times. No antigen is known for it. Naive CD8 isolation took CD45RO-negative cells positively selected for CCR7 and excluded terminally differentiated effector memory CD45RA+ cells. This TCR was recovered from a man younger than 40 in good health. Sample: naive CD8+ T cells sorted from blood. This sequence joins TRBV7-9 and TRBJ2-1, with D tentatively TRBD1 (6 bases). The DNA for the CDR3 is TGTGCCAGCAGCTTAGGGACAGAAGAGCAGTTCTTC. This translates into CASSLGTEEQFF.